This entry describes one TCR beta chain. The data were obtained in a study of blood T cell repertoires in COVID-19. Study-wide context: COVID-19 samples from acute and convalescent phases originated in the United States, Italy and Spain. The cDNA or gDNA used as material had been derived from T cells, B-cell-depleted T cells, or PBMCs.

Trimming removed 3 bases from V and 1 base from J; junction bases left unmatched: 3. The CDR3 extends over 16 amino acids. The germline CDR1 and CDR2 sequences are SGHTA and FQGNSA. Original processing methods: Amplified reference gene primers provided the basis for estimating nucleated cell counts. Sequencing used immunoSEQ multiplex PCR; TCRdb keeps in-frame clones, though not all of them. D and trimming come from the DNA, and the V and J calls and clone size come from that table. This sample yields about 120,000 clones, of which 60% to 85% are seen a single time; about 2% belongs to the top ten. The chain carries TRBV7-2 and TRBJ2-3, with TRBD2 matching over 11 bases. The receptor comes from a man in his sixties or seventies with acute or convalescent COVID-19. The sample was peripheral blood. CDR3 coding DNA: TGTGCCAGCAGCTTTCTACTAGCGGGAGGCACAGATACGCAGTATTTT. This translates into CASSFLLAGGTDTQYF.